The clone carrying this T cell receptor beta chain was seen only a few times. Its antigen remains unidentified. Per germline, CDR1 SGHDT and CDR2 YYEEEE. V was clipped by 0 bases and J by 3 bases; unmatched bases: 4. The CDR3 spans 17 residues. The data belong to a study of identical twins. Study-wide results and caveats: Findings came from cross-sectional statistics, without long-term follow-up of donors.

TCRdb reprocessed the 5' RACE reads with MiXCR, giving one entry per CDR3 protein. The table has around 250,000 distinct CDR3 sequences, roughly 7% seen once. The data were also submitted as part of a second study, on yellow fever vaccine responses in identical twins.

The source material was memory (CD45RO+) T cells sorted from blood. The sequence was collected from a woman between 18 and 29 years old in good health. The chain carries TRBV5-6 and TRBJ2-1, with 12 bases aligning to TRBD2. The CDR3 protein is CASSLERLAGVYNEQFF. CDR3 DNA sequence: TGTGCCAGCAGCTTGGAACGACTAGCGGGGGTCTACAATGAGCAGTTCTTC. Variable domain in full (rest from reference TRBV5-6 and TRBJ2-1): DAGVTQSPTHLIKTRGQQVTLRCSPKSGHDTVSWYQQALGQGPQFIFQYYEEEERQRGNFPDRFSGHQFPNYSSELNVNALLLGDSALYLCASSLERLAGVYNEQFFGPGTRLTVL.